This TCR beta chain comes out of a study of CD8 T cells in Susac syndrome. Study context: Susac syndrome patients were untreated, on corticosteroids with some adding intravenous immunoglobulin, or on intravenous immunoglobulin only.

Germline CDR1 GTSNPN, CDR2 SVGIG (reference sequence). The CDR3 loop spans 14 amino acids. The V gene lost 0 bases and the J gene lost 6 bases, with 12 bases spanning the gap. With random hexamers, reverse transcription was performed on about 0.45 to 1 ug of RNA. In TCRdb, the immunoSEQ multiplex PCR reads were re-called with MiXCR into one record per CDR3 protein. The sample records approximately 210,000 distinct CDR3 sequences, over 90% being singletons. The TCR comes from a human donor with Susac syndrome. The rearrangement uses TRBV30 and TRBJ2-1; D unclear. Sequenced input: CD4+ T cells from PBMCs. CDR3 residues: CAWSVPTGFNEQFF. DNA of the CDR3: TGTGCCTGGAGTGTCCCCACCGGATTCAATGAGCAGTTCTTC. The entire variable domain, with the rest obtained from reference TRBV30 and TRBJ2-1, is as follows: SQTIHQWPATLVQPVGSPLSLECTVEGTSNPNLYWYRQAAGRGLQLLFYSVGIGQISSEVPQNLSASRPQDRQFILSSKKLLLSDSGFYLCAWSVPTGFNEQFFGPGTRLTVL.